Shown below are 7 T cell receptor beta chains from a single sample sequenced in a study of response to subunit inactivated influenza vaccine. TCRdb redid the calling of the RT-PCR reads with MiXCR, one entry per CDR3 protein. The data show around 190,000 distinct CDR3 sequences, 14% seen once. The sequencing here drew on CD8+ T cells sorted from PBMCs, taken around 5 days after vaccination. These receptor sequences come from a man aged 45-65 years who received an inactivated influenza vaccine.

On this clonotype: This CDR3 is missing its conserved last phenylalanine or tryptophan, likely due to a read error. The V call is TRBV5-6, the J call TRBJ2-2; D may correspond to TRBD1 or TRBD2 (5 bases each). The CDR3 covers 14 residues. The V gene's germline CDR1 is SGHDT and CDR2 YYEEEE. The V end lost 4 bases, the J end lost 6 bases, and 13 bases lay between the germline ends. This CDR3 reads CASSPGLRSGELFC. CDR3 DNA sequence: TGTGCCAGCAGCCCGGGGCTTCGGTCCGGGGAGCTGTTTTGT.

The genes are TRBV24-1 and TRBJ1-1; possibly TRBD1 for D (5 bases). CDR3 length equals 13 residues. Trimming stripped 7 bases from V and 1 base from J, with 9 bases between. Germline V gene data show CDR1 as KGHDR and CDR2 as SFDVKD. In DNA form, the CDR3 reads TGTGCCACCAGCGGACACGAGAACACTGAAGCTTTCTTT. Translating it yields CATSGHENTEAFF.

This clonotype was seen a handful of times. This sequence joins TRBV27 and TRBJ2-2; 7 bases fit TRBD2. The CDR3 is 14 residues long. Germline CDR1 reads MNHEY; CDR2 reads SMNVEV (reference sequence). V lost 8 bases, J lost 6 bases, and 9 bases stayed unmatched. CDR3 DNA sequence: TGTGCCAGCGGAACCGGGACTACCCCCGGGGAGCTGTTTTTT. Translation gives CASGTGTTPGELFF.

V usage is TRBV27 and J usage is TRBJ2-7; D gene uncertain. Trimming shortened V by 7 bases and J by 0 bases, and 10 bases separated the two germline ends. Germline loops: CDR1 MNHEY, CDR2 SMNVEV (reference sequence). The length of the CDR3 is 13 residues. CDR3 sequence: CASTLSFSYEQYF. The CDR3 DNA reads TGTGCCAGCACCCTGTCGTTCTCCTACGAGCAGTACTTC.

The chain carries TRBV4-2 and TRBJ2-2; 11 bases are shared with TRBD2. The CDR3 spans 18 residues. The junction had 7 bases not matched to a gene; V was cut back by 1 base and J by 3 bases. Germline V gene lookup returns CDR1 LGHNA and CDR2 YNFKEQ. The CDR3 sequence is CASSQAQGLAAHTGELFF. CDR3 coding DNA: TGTGCCAGCAGCCAAGCCCAGGGACTAGCGGCCCACACCGGGGAGCTGTTTTTT.

In its sample, this clonotype was seen a few times. The gene calls are TRBV20-1 and TRBJ2-3; D unclear. This CDR3 region has 13 residues. The V and J ends lost 5 bases and 3 bases respectively, with 12 bases between them. Germline V gives CDR1 DFQATT, CDR2 SNEGSKA (reference sequence). The CDR3 bases are TGCAGTGCTCCCATGAGTAGGACAGATACGCAGTATTTT. Translation: CSAPMSRTDTQYF.

This clonotype was seen more than once but under ten times. The chain has TRBV7-9 and TRBJ2-1, with TRBD2 identical over 13 bases. CDR3 size: 16 residues. Germline V CDR1 and CDR2: SEHNR, FQNEAQ (reference sequence). The ends lost 5 bases at V and 11 bases at J; junction bases unmatched: 12. CDR3 sequence (DNA): TGTGCCAGCAGCCAACGGGGACTAGCGGGGACGCGAAAGCAGTTCTTC. Amino acids: CASSQRGLAGTRKQFF.